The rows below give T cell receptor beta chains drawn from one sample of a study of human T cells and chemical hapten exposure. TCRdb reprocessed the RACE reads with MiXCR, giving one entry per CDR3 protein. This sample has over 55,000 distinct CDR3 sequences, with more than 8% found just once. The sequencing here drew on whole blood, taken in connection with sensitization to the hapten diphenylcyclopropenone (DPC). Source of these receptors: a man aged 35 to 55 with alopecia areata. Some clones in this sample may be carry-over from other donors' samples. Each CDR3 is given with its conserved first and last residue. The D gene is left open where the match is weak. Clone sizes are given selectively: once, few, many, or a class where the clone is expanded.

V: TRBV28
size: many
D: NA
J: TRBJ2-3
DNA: TGTGCCAGCTCCGGGACCCCAACACGAGACAGGGTAGCTCGCGGCGGGAAACAAGATACGCAGTATTTT
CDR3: CASSGTPTRDRVARGGKQDTQYF

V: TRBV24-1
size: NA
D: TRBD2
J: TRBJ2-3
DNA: TGTGCCACCAGTGACGTAACGCCGGGACTAGTTGCGCAGTATTTT
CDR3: CATSDVTPGLVAQYF

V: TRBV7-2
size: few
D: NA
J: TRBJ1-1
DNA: TGTGCCACCCAGCTGAACACTGAAGCTTTCTTT
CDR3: CATQLNTEAFF

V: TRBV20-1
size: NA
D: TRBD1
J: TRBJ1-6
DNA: TGCAGTGCCTTGGACATCAGGGGGCGCGAATCACCCCTCCACTTT
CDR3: CSALDIRGRESPLHF

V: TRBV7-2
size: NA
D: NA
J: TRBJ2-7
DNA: TGTGCCAGCAGCCCCCCGCAGGTAACCTACGAGCAGTACTTC
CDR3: CASSPPQVTYEQYF

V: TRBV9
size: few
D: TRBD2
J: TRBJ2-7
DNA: TGTGCCAGCAGCGTAGGACTAGCGGGACACTACGAGCAGTACTTC
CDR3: CASSVGLAGHYEQYF

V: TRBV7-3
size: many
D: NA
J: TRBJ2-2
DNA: TGTGCCAGCAGCCAGTCGGGGACGGGCGGGGAGCTGTTTTTT
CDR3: CASSQSGTGGELFF

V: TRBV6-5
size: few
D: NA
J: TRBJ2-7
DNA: TGTGCCAGCAGCTACGGGGACGAGCAGTACTTC
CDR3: CASSYGDEQYF

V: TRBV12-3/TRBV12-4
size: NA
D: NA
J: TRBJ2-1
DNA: TGTGCCAGCAGCAGGGGCCGAGGGGCCTACAATGAGCAGTTCTTC
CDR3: CASSRGRGAYNEQFF

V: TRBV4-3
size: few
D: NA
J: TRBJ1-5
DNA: TGCGCCAGCAGCCAAGCAGCCCAAAATCAGCCCCAGCATTTT
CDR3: CASSQAAQNQPQHF

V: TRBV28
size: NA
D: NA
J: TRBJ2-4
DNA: TGTGCCAGTACTCTAGGGGCGACGGGAAACATTCAGTACTTC
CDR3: CASTLGATGNIQYF

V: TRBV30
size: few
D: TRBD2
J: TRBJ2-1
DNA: TGTGCCTGGACTAGCGGGAGTTTTGAGCAGTTCTTC
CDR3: CAWTSGSFEQFF

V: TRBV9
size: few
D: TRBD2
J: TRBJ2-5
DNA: TGTGCCAGCAGCGTAGGTCCAGCGGGAATGACAGAGACCCAGTACTTC
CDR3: CASSVGPAGMTETQYF

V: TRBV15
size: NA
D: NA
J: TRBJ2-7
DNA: TGTGCCACCAGCAGACCTGACGTGGGCTACGAGCAGTACTTC
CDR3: CATSRPDVGYEQYF

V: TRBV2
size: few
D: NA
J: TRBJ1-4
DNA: TGTGCCAGCAGTTCACAGGGAGTTAATGAAAAACTGTTTTTT
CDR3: CASSSQGVNEKLFF